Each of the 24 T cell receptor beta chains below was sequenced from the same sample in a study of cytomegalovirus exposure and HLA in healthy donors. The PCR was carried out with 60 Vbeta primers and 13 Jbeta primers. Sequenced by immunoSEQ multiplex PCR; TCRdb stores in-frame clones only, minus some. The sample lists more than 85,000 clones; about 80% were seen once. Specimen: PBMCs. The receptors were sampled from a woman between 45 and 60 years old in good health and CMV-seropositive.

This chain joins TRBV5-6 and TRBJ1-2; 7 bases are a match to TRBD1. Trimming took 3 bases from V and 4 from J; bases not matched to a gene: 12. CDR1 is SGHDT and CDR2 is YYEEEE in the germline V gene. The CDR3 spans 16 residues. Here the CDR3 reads CASSSLRMGQSYGYTF. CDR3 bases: TGTGCCAGCAGCTCTCTGCGTATGGGACAGAGCTATGGCTACACCTTC.

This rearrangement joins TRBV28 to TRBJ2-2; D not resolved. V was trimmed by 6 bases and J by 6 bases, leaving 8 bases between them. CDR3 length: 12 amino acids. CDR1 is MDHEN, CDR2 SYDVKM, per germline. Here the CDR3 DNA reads TGTGCCAGCAGGGTCGGTGCCGGGGAGCTGTTTTTT. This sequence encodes CASRVGAGELFF.

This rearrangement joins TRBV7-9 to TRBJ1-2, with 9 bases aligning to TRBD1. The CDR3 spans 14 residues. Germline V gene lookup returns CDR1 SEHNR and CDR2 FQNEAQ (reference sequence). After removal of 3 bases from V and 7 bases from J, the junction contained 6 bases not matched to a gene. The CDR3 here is CASSFTGGAGGYTF. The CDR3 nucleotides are TGTGCCAGCAGCTTTACAGGGGGCGCGGGTGGCTACACCTTC.

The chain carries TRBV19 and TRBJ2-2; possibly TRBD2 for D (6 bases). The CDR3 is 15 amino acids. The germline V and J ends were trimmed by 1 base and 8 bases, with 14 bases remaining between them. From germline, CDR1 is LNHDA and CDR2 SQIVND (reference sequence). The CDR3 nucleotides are TGTGCCAGTAGTATAGTAACTAGCCAACCAGGGGAGCTGTTTTTT. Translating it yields CASSIVTSQPGELFF.

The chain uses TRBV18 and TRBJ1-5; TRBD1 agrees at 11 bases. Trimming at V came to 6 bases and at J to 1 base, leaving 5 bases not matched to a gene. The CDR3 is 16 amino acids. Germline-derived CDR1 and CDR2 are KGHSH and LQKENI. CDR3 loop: CASSAGTGGSNQPQHF. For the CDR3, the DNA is TGTGCCAGCTCGGCCGGGACAGGGGGAAGCAATCAGCCCCAGCATTTT.

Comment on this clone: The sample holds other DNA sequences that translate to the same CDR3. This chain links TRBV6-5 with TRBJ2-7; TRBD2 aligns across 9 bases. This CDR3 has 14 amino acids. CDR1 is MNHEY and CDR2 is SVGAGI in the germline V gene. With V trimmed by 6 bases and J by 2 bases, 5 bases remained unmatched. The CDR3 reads CASRKAGGTYEQYF. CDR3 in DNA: TGTGCCAGCAGAAAAGCGGGAGGTACCTACGAGCAGTACTTC.

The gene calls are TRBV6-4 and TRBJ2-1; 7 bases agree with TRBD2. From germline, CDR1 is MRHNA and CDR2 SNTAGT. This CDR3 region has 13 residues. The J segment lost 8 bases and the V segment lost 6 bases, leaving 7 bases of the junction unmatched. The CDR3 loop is CASSLGLGYEQFF. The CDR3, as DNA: TGTGCCAGCAGCCTCGGACTAGGGTATGAGCAGTTCTTC.

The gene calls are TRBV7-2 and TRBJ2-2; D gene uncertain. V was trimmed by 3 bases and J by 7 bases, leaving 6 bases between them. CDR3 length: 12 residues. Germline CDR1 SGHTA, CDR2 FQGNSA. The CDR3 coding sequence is TGTGCCAGCAGCTTTAATAACGGGGAGCTGTTTTTT. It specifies CASSFNNGELFF.

The chain's CDR3 is CASSMRGRGSYEQYF. Written as DNA, the CDR3 is TGTGCCAGTAGTATGAGGGGGAGGGGATCCTACGAGCAGTACTTC. The chain combines TRBV19 with TRBJ2-7; tentative D call: TRBD2 (7 bases). Germline assignment: CDR1 LNHDA and CDR2 SQIVND (reference sequence). This CDR3 region has 15 residues. Trimming removed 3 bases at V and 1 base at J, with 13 bases between.

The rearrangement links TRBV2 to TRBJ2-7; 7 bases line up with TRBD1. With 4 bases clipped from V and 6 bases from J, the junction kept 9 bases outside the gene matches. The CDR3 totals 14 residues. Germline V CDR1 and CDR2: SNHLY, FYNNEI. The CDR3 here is CASSGGLGDSEQYF. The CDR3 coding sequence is TGTGCCAGCAGTGGGGGTTTGGGGGACAGCGAGCAGTACTTC.

The CDR3 reads CASSLGTSGGVNEQFF. CDR3 bases: TGTGCCAGCAGCTTGGGGACTAGCGGGGGGGTAAATGAGCAGTTCTTC. The chain joins TRBV5-4 to TRBJ2-1, with TRBD2 matching over 15 bases. This CDR3 comprises 16 residues. V gave up 0 bases and J gave up 7 bases; unmatched junction bases: 2. The germline gives CDR1 SGHNT, CDR2 YYREEE (reference sequence).

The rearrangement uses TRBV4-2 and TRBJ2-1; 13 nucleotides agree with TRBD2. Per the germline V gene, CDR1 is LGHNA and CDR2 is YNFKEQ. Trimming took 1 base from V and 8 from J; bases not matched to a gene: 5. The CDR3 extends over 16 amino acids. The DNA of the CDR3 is TGTGCCAGCAGCCAAGCAACTAGCGGGGGGGCTTATGAGCAGTTCTTC. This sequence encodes CASSQATSGGAYEQFF.

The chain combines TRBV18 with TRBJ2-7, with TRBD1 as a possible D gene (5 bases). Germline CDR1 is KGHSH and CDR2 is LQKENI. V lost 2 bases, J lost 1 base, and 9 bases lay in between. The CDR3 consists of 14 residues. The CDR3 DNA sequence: TGTGCCAGCTCACCAAGTGACAGTTCCTACGAGCAGTACTTC. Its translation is CASSPSDSSYEQYF.

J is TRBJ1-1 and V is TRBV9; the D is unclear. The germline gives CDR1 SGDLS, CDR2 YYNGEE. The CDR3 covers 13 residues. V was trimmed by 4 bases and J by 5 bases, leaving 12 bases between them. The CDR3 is CASSPLGRTEAFF. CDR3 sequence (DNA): TGTGCCAGCAGCCCCTTGGGCCGGACTGAAGCTTTCTTT.

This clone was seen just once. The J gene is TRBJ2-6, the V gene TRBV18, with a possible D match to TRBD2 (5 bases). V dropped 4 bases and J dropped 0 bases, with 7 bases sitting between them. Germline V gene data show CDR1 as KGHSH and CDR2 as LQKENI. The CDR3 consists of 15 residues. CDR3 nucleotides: TGTGCCAGCTCACGCCGGGGCTCTGGGGCCAACGTCCTGACTTTC. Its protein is CASSRRGSGANVLTF.

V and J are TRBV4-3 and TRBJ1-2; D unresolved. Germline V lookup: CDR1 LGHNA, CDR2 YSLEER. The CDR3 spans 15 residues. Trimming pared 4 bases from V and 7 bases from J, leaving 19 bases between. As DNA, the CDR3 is TGCGCCAGCAGCCCTGAGGTGGGAGAACCGGTTGGCTACACCTTC. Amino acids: CASSPEVGEPVGYTF.

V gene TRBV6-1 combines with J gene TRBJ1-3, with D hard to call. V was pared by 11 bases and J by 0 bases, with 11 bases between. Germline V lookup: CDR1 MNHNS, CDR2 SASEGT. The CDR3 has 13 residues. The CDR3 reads CAGRANSGNTIYF. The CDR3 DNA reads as TGTGCCGGGAGGGCCAACTCTGGAAACACCATATATTTT.

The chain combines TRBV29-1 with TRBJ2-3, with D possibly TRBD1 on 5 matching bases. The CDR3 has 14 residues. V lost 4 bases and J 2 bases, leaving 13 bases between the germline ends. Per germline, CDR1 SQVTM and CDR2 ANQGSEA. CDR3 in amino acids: CSVVLAGYTDTQYF. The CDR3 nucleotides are TGCAGCGTTGTACTGGCAGGGTACACAGATACGCAGTATTTT.

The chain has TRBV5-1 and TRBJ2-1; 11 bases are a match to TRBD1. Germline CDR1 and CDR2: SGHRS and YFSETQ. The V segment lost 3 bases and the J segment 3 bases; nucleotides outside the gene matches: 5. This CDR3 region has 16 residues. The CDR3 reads CASSWTGGTFYNEQFF. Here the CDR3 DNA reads TGCGCCAGCAGCTGGACAGGGGGCACGTTCTACAATGAGCAGTTCTTC.

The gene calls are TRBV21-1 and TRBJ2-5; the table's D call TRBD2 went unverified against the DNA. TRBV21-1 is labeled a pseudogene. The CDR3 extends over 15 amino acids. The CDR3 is CASRFAGSPKETQYF. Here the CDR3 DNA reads TGTGCCAGCAGATTCGCCGGGTCCCCGAAAGAGACCCAGTACTTC.

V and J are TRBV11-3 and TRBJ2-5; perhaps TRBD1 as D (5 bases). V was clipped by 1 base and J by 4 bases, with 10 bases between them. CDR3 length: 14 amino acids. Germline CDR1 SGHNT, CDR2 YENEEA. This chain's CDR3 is CASSLGQQGETQYF. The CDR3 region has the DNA TGTGCCAGCAGCTTAGGACAGCAAGGAGAGACCCAGTACTTC.

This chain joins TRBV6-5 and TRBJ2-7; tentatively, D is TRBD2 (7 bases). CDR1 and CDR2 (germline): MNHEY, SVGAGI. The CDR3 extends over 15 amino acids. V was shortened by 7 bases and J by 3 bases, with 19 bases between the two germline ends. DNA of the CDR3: TGTGCCAGCAAATCCTGGAGGGGGGGCAACTACGAGCAGTACTTC. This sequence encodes CASKSWRGGNYEQYF.

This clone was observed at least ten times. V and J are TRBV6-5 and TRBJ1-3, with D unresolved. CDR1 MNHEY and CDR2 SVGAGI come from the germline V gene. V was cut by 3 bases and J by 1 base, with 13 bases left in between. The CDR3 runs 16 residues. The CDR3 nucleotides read TGTGCCAGCAGTTATAGCGTGGGTCGATCTGGAAACACCATATATTTT. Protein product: CASSYSVGRSGNTIYF.

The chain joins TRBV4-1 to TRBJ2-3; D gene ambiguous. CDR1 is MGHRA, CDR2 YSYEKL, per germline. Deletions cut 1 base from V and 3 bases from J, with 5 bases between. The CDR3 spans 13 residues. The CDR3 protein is CASSQAQTDTQYF. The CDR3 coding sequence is TGCGCCAGCAGCCAAGCGCAGACAGATACGCAGTATTTT.